Below are 4 T cell receptor beta chains sequenced from a single sample in a study of blood T cell repertoires in COVID-19. Clones were sequenced by immunoSEQ multiplex PCR, and TCRdb holds only the in-frame ones, with some missing. The sample contains 110,000 to 150,000 clones, about 84% of which appear only once. The sequenced sample was peripheral blood. Every receptor here comes from a woman in her 50s with acute or convalescent COVID-19.

V gene TRBV25-1 combines with J gene TRBJ1-2, with 9 nucleotides matching TRBD1. With 4 bases clipped from V and 6 bases from J, the junction kept 9 bases outside the gene matches. Germline V gene sequence: CDR1 MGHDK, CDR2 SYGVNS. The CDR3 has 15 amino acids. The CDR3 DNA reads TGTGCCAGCAGTGCTAACAGGGGGCAATTAAATGGCTACACCTTC. Amino acid sequence: CASSANRGQLNGYTF.

This clone appeared once. This rearrangement joins TRBV7-9 to TRBJ1-6; weak D call: TRBD1 (5 bases). V lost 5 bases and J 0 bases, leaving 11 bases between the germline ends. The length of the CDR3 is 16 residues. CDR1 and CDR2 from the germline V gene are SEHNR and FQNEAQ (reference sequence). CDR3 in amino acids: CASSRTSSSYNSPLHF. DNA for the CDR3: TGTGCCAGCAGCCGGACAAGCAGCTCCTATAATTCACCCCTCCACTTT. Based on the CDR3 plus reference TRBV7-9 and TRBJ1-6, the full variable domain is DTGVSQNPRHKITKRGQNVTFRCDPISEHNRLYWYRQTLGQGPEFLTYFQNEAQLEKSRLLSDRFSAERPKGSFSTLEIQRTEQGDSAMYLCASSRTSSSYNSPLHFGNGTRLTVT.

CDR3 DNA sequence: TGTGCCAGCAGCCCTCTCACCGGGGGGTTCTATGGCTACACCTTC. Translated, it gives CASSPLTGGFYGYTF. The gene calls are TRBV14 and TRBJ1-2; D possibly corresponds to TRBD1 (5 bases). Germline V gene sequence: CDR1 SGHDN, CDR2 FVKESK. The V and J ends lost 4 bases and 4 bases respectively, with 16 bases between them. CDR3 size: 15 residues. Full variable domain (rest looked up from reference TRBV14 and TRBJ1-2): EAGVTQFPSHSVIEKGQTVTLRCDPISGHDNLYWYRRVMGKEIKFLLHFVKESKQDESGMPNNRFLAERTGGTYSTLKVQPAELEDSGVYFCASSPLTGGFYGYTFGSGTRLTVV.

The chain links TRBV28 to TRBJ1-2, with no clear D. The germline V gene encodes CDR1 MDHEN and CDR2 SYDVKM. With 7 bases removed from V and 6 bases from J, the gap between germline ends came to 21 bases. The CDR3 is made up of 15 amino acids. The CDR3 DNA sequence: TGTGCCAGCACCTCCGCGGAACTAGATTGGAATGGCTACACCTTC. Protein product: CASTSAELDWNGYTF.